This paragraph reports one TCR beta chain. The target antigen is unknown. These data originate in a study of cytomegalovirus exposure and HLA in healthy donors. Study observations and caveats: One later analysis reportedly identified an Asian-associated ancestry cluster that showed fewer N-insertions than the roughly 670-donor mean. Later on, a genetic analysis was performed. It linked a missense variant in DCLRE1C with V- and J-gene trimming of TCR beta.

Both 60 Vbeta primers and 13 Jbeta primers went into the PCR. Sequencing was performed with immunoSEQ multiplex PCR; in TCRdb, only in-frame clones are kept and a portion is missing. The table shows some 70,000 clones, with more than 75% occurring only once. The length of the CDR3 is 11 residues. Trimming removed 0 bases from V and 5 bases from J, with 5 bases in between. Germline CDR1 GTSNPN, CDR2 SVGIG (reference sequence). The V gene is TRBV30, the J gene TRBJ2-7; D may be TRBD2 (5 bases). The sequence was collected from a man aged 18 to 29 in good health and CMV-seropositive. Input material: PBMCs. For the CDR3, the DNA is TGTGCCTGGAGTGTCGGGGACGAGCAGTACTTC. Its protein product is CAWSVGDEQYF.